These 22 T cell receptor beta chains were all obtained from the same sample, sequenced in a study of neoadjuvant anti-PD-1 for oral cavity cancer. Using immunoSEQ multiplex PCR, the repertoire was profiled, and TCRdb retains in-frame clones only, with some absent. The sample consists of approximately 13,000 clones, over 55% of them appearing once. The sequencing used PBMCs, collected before nivolumab (anti-PD-1) treatment. The receptors originated from a person aged 35-80 years with oral cavity squamous cell carcinoma.

The chain uses TRBV18 and TRBJ2-3; 10 nucleotides match TRBD2. The germline gives CDR1 KGHSH, CDR2 LQKENI. The CDR3 has 15 residues. The junction had 4 bases not matched to a gene; V was cut back by 2 bases and J by 5 bases. The CDR3 reads CASSPSGRAGDTQYF. In nucleotides, the CDR3 is TGTGCCAGCTCACCAAGCGGGAGGGCCGGAGATACGCAGTATTTT.

V gene TRBV15 combines with J gene TRBJ1-2; D is unresolved. CDR1 LNHNV and CDR2 YYDKDF come from the germline V gene (reference sequence). CDR3 length: 13 residues. V lost 1 base, J lost 8 bases, and 11 bases lay in between. The CDR3 DNA reads as TGTGCCACCAGCAGAGGTACCTTGAGGGGCTACACCTTC. Amino acids: CATSRGTLRGYTF.

This chain joins TRBV7-9 and TRBJ1-5; D possibly corresponds to TRBD1 (5 bases). CDR1 SEHNR and CDR2 FQNEAQ come from the germline V gene (reference sequence). V lost 5 bases, J lost 0 bases, and 20 bases lay in between. This CDR3 contains 18 residues. The CDR3 nucleotides are TGTGCCAGCAGCCCCGGGAACCATGGAGGGGTTAGCAATCAGCCCCAGCATTTT. It is translated as CASSPGNHGGVSNQPQHF.

This clone has a single count. The chain uses TRBV11-2 and TRBJ2-1; D is unresolved. The V gene lost 1 base and the J gene lost 5 bases, with 12 bases spanning the gap. There are 15 residues in the CDR3. Germline-derived CDR1 and CDR2 are SGHAT and FQNNGV. The CDR3 loop is CASSLGPGPNNEQFF. CDR3 bases: TGTGCCAGCAGCTTAGGGCCCGGGCCCAACAATGAGCAGTTCTTC.

V and J are TRBV5-1 and TRBJ1-2; D remains ambiguous. This CDR3 is 13 amino acids long. In germline, CDR1 is SGHRS, CDR2 YFSETQ. Trimming removed 6 bases from V and 5 bases from J, with 14 bases in between. CDR3 amino acids: CASMPSPGYGYTF. The CDR3 bases are TGCGCCAGCATGCCCTCGCCGGGATATGGCTACACCTTC.

V usage is TRBV6-1 and J usage is TRBJ1-3; D unresolved. Trimming pared 4 bases from V and 0 bases from J, leaving 13 bases between. The CDR3 runs to 16 residues. Germline V gives CDR1 MNHNS, CDR2 SASEGT. The CDR3 DNA follows: TGTGCCAGCAGTGGCAATAGCGCAGCCTCTGGAAACACCATATATTTT. This translates into CASSGNSAASGNTIYF.

This chain links TRBV5-1 with TRBJ2-3, with 9 bases that match TRBD1. After removal of 2 bases from V and 6 bases from J, the junction contained 4 bases not matched to a gene. The CDR3 consists of 14 residues. CDR1 is SGHRS, CDR2 YFSETQ, per germline. Written as DNA, the CDR3 is TGCGCCAGCAGCTTAGGGACAGGGAGGGATACGCAGTATTTT. Translation gives CASSLGTGRDTQYF.

The rearrangement uses TRBV10-3 and TRBJ1-4, with D tentatively TRBD1 (6 bases). Germline CDR1 and CDR2: ENHRY and SYGVKD. Trimming pared 3 bases from V and 6 bases from J, leaving 11 bases between. This CDR3 has 14 residues. The CDR3 loop is CAISDQQGYEKLFF. CDR3 nucleotides: TGTGCCATCAGTGACCAACAGGGCTATGAAAAACTGTTTTTT.

The genes are TRBV13 and TRBJ2-3, with D perhaps given as TRBD1 or TRBD2 (6 bases each). CDR3 length equals 16 residues. V lost 5 bases and J lost 0, with 15 bases in between. Germline CDR1 reads PRHDT; CDR2 reads FYEKMQ (reference sequence). This CDR3 reads CASSAARGLSTDTQYF. CDR3 in DNA: TGTGCCAGCAGCGCTGCCCGGGGGCTTAGCACAGATACGCAGTATTTT.

This chain joins TRBV18 and TRBJ1-6; no clear D. V dropped 5 bases and J dropped 0 bases, with 8 bases sitting between them. Germline-derived CDR1 and CDR2 are KGHSH and LQKENI. The CDR3 spans 15 residues. CDR3 region: CASSEGSSYNSPLHF. CDR3 DNA: TGTGCCAGCTCAGAAGGGAGCTCCTATAATTCACCCCTCCACTTT.

The chain couples TRBV7-2 to TRBJ2-5; TRBD1 agrees at 10 bases. Germline lookup yields CDR1 SGHTA and CDR2 FQGNSA. The V segment lost 6 bases and the J segment 5 bases; nucleotides outside the gene matches: 6. The CDR3 sequence is 14 residues long. CDR3 amino acids: CASRRQGAYETQYF. CDR3 nucleotides: TGTGCCAGCAGGCGACAGGGGGCCTACGAGACCCAGTACTTC.

The chain is built from TRBV6-1 and TRBJ1-1; D not resolved. The CDR3 has 14 residues. Germline V gene sequence: CDR1 MNHNS, CDR2 SASEGT. V was clipped by 4 bases and J by 0 bases, with 9 bases between them. For the CDR3, the DNA is TGTGCCAGCAGTGTTGGCAGCCTGAACACTGAAGCTTTCTTT. Residues: CASSVGSLNTEAFF.

This clone was seen a few times. V and J are TRBV5-1 and TRBJ2-7; D gene uncertain. The CDR3 runs to 13 residues. V shed 4 bases and J shed 4 bases, with 12 bases lying between them. Germline V gene sequence: CDR1 SGHRS, CDR2 YFSETQ. The CDR3 nucleotides read TGCGCCAGCAGCCGAGGACGGATGTACGAGCAGTACTTC. Translated, it gives CASSRGRMYEQYF. Full variable domain (outside the CDR3, taken from reference TRBV5-1 and TRBJ2-7): KAGVTQTPRYLIKTRGQQVTLSCSPISGHRSVSWYQQTPGQGLQFLFEYFSETQRNKGNFPGRFSGRQFSNSRSEMNVSTLELGDSALYLCASSRGRMYEQYFGPGTRLTVT.

This chain joins TRBV10-3 and TRBJ1-1; maybe TRBD1 (6 bases). Looked up from germline, CDR1 is ENHRY and CDR2 is SYGVKD. V lost 4 bases and J 7 bases, leaving 13 bases between the germline ends. The CDR3 runs to 13 residues. The CDR3 DNA sequence: TGTGCCATCAGTGGGACAGCCTTCCTTGAAGCTTTCTTT. Encoded protein: CAISGTAFLEAFF.

This rearrangement joins TRBV11-2 to TRBJ2-2, with D unclear. The germline V and J ends were trimmed by 3 bases and 1 base, with 12 bases remaining between them. The CDR3 is made up of 16 amino acids. Germline CDR1 reads SGHAT; CDR2 reads FQNNGV. In nucleotides, the CDR3 is TGTGCCAGCAGCTTTCAGTTGACGCTGAACACCGGGGAGCTGTTTTTT. Amino acid sequence: CASSFQLTLNTGELFF.

This clone occurred a few times. This chain joins TRBV10-2 and TRBJ1-6, with TRBD1 matching 11 bases. CDR1 WSHSY and CDR2 SAAADI come from the germline V gene. Unmatched junction bases numbered 2, after V lost 8 bases and J lost 8 bases. The CDR3 is 13 residues long. The CDR3 protein is CASEGQGDSPLHF. CDR3 DNA sequence: TGCGCCAGCGAGGGACAGGGGGATTCACCCCTCCACTTT.

This rearrangement joins TRBV2 to TRBJ2-5; 9 nucleotides line up with TRBD1. The CDR3 runs 16 residues. V lost 6 bases, J lost 3 bases, and 11 bases stayed unmatched. Germline-derived CDR1 and CDR2 are SNHLY and FYNNEI. CDR3 region: CASSLEKGQGKETQYF. CDR3 coding DNA: TGTGCCAGCAGCCTTGAGAAGGGACAGGGCAAAGAGACCCAGTACTTC. Variable domain in full (rest from reference TRBV2 and TRBJ2-5): EPEVTQTPSHQVTQMGQEVILRCVPISNHLYFYWYRQILGQKVEFLVSFYNNEISEKSEIFDDQFSVERPDGSNFTLKIRSTKLEDSAMYFCASSLEKGQGKETQYFGPGTRLLVL.

The chain carries TRBV7-8 and TRBJ2-7; D gene uncertain. The V gene lost 7 bases and the J gene lost 6 bases, with 25 bases spanning the gap. Germline lookup yields CDR1 SGHVS and CDR2 FQNEAQ. The CDR3 is 16 amino acids. The CDR3 is CASTLSRNYLVGEQYF. DNA for the CDR3: TGTGCCAGCACCCTCTCGCGAAACTATTTAGTAGGCGAGCAGTACTTC.

The J gene is TRBJ1-4, the V gene TRBV6-6; TRBD1 agrees at 11 bases. J was trimmed by 8 bases and V by 4 bases; bases with no gene match: 6. Germline lookup yields CDR1 MNHNY and CDR2 SVGAGI (reference sequence). The CDR3 sequence is 15 residues long. The DNA of the CDR3 is TGTGCCAGCAGTTCCACGGGACAGGGGGAAGAAAAACTGTTTTTT. This gives the protein CASSSTGQGEEKLFF.

The chain carries TRBV27 and TRBJ2-2; perhaps TRBD1 as D (5 bases). The V gene's germline CDR1 is MNHEY and CDR2 SMNVEV (reference sequence). The length of the CDR3 is 14 residues. The ends were cut back, 3 bases at V and 3 bases at J, with 8 bases in the middle. Here the CDR3 DNA reads TGTGCCAGCAGTTTTAGGGGCGACACCGGGGAGCTGTTTTTT. It codes for CASSFRGDTGELFF.

The chain has TRBV5-6 and TRBJ1-1; TRBD1 matches at 7 bases. The CDR3 consists of 13 residues. Germline CDR1 reads SGHDT; CDR2 reads YYEEEE. Trimming removed 6 bases from V and 7 bases from J; junction bases left unmatched: 9. CDR3 nucleotide sequence: TGTGCCAGCACCGTCCCGGGACAGATTGAAGCTTTCTTT. Amino acid sequence: CASTVPGQIEAFF.

A single count supports this clone. V gene TRBV5-1 combines with J gene TRBJ2-1, with TRBD2 matching over 10 bases. CDR3 size: 16 residues. V was clipped by 0 bases and J by 7 bases; unmatched bases: 7. Germline CDR1 SGHRS, CDR2 YFSETQ. The CDR3 is CASSLDLAGVGNEQFF. The CDR3 DNA reads as TGCGCCAGCAGCTTGGATCTAGCGGGAGTTGGGAATGAGCAGTTCTTC.